A selection of T cell receptor beta chains follows, all from one sample in a study of human T cells and chemical hapten exposure. One entry per CDR3 protein results from TCRdb running MiXCR on the RACE reads. Here the sample spans nearly 350,000 distinct CDR3 sequences, around 7% being singletons. Sequenced material: whole blood, taken in connection with sensitization to the hapten diphenylcyclopropenone (DPC). Receptor source: a woman aged 18-29 years with alopecia areata. Some clones in this sample may be carry-over from other donors' samples. CDR3s include the opening cysteine and the closing phenylalanine or tryptophan. A D gene is named only where the DNA matches it firmly. Only some rows state a clone size, as once, few, many or a class for expanded clones.

V gene	J gene	D gene	clone size	CDR3 DNA	CDR3 protein
TRBV19	TRBJ2-1	TRBD1	few	TGTGCCAGTAGTACCCGGGACAGGGGGAATGAGCAGTTCTTC	CASSTRDRGNEQFF
TRBV29-1	TRBJ2-5	-	-	TGCAGCGTCTTAAGTCAAGAGACCCAGTACTTC	CSVLSQETQYF
TRBV28	TRBJ2-1	TRBD1	few	TGTGCCAGCAGGTTGAGGACAGGGGTCGATGAGCAGTTCTTC	CASRLRTGVDEQFF
TRBV6-5	TRBJ2-3	-	many	TGTGCCAGCGGACAGCCTTCCACAGATACGCAGTATTTT	CASGQPSTDTQYF
TRBV7-2	TRBJ1-6	-	once	TGTGCCAGCAGCTTAGCGGGGACGGATAATTCACCCCTCCACTTT	CASSLAGTDNSPLHF
TRBV29-1	TRBJ2-6	TRBD1	-	TGCAACCGGACAGGGGATTTGTGTGGGGCCAACGTCCTGACTTTC	CNRTGDLCGANVLTF
TRBV6-5	TRBJ2-3	TRBD2	many	TGTGCCAGCGTGGCGGGGGGGGCCGGTGGTACGCAGTATTTT	CASVAGGAGGTQYF
TRBV2	TRBJ1-1	-	-	TGTGCCAGCAAGGAATCGGGTACTGAAGCTTTCTTT	CASKESGTEAFF
TRBV5-1	TRBJ1-3	-	many	TGCGCCAGCAGTTTGGGGGGTCCTGGAAACACCATATATTTT	CASSLGGPGNTIYF
TRBV6-5	TRBJ2-3	-	many	TGTGCCAGCAGCTCAACTTTTCAGGGTGTAGCAGATACGCAGTATTTT	CASSSTFQGVADTQYF